A selection of T cell receptor beta chains follows, all from one sample in a study of long-term antiretroviral therapy in people with HIV. Clones were sequenced by immunoSEQ multiplex PCR, and TCRdb holds only the in-frame ones, with some missing. The sample includes about 30,000 clones, about 95% of them seen just once. This specimen was unsorted PBMCs, taken 5.3 years after starting antiretroviral therapy. The receptor source for this set is a man younger than 40 with HIV. Each CDR3 is given with its conserved first and last residue. D genes are given only for firm matches. The size entry is marked missing in some rows and otherwise reads once, few, many or a size class.

j_gene | d_gene | abundance | v_gene | CDR3aa | CDR3nt
TRBJ2-1 | TRBD2 | - | TRBV15 | CATSRGDSGKSYEQFF | TGTGCCACCAGCAGAGGGGATAGCGGGAAATCTTATGAGCAGTTCTTC
TRBJ2-3 | TRBD2 | - | TRBV9 | CASSSLAGGPGNTQYF | TGTGCCAGCAGCTCCCTAGCGGGAGGGCCGGGAAATACGCAGTATTTT
TRBJ1-1 | TRBD1 | - | TRBV6-1 | CATAPGQGSNTEAFF | TGTGCCACGGCTCCGGGACAGGGTTCTAACACTGAAGCTTTCTTT
TRBJ1-3 | - | - | TRBV28 | CASRVSGNTIYF | TGTGCCAGCAGGGTCTCTGGAAACACCATATATTTT
TRBJ2-5 | - | - | TRBV4-1 | CASSQEGRQETQYF | TGCGCCAGCAGCCAAGAAGGGAGGCAAGAGACCCAGTACTTC
TRBJ2-3 | - | - | TRBV2 | CASSVIRARPSTDTQYF | TGTGCCAGCAGTGTGATCAGGGCCAGACCTAGCACAGATACGCAGTATTTT
TRBJ2-7 | - | - | TRBV2 | CASSEGHSYEQYF | TGTGCCAGCAGTGAGGGGCATTCCTACGAGCAGTACTTC
TRBJ1-1 | - | - | TRBV2 | CASSHGTMQGLGNTEAFF | TGTGCCAGCAGTCATGGGACGATGCAGGGGTTGGGGAACACTGAAGCTTTCTTT
TRBJ1-1 | - | - | TRBV7-3 | CASSFQTGRLNTEAFF | TGTGCCAGCAGCTTCCAGACTGGACGGTTGAACACTGAAGCTTTCTTT
TRBJ1-2 | TRBD1 | - | TRBV5-1 | CASSFRQGYGYTF | TGTGCCAGCAGCTTCCGACAGGGCTATGGCTACACCTTC
TRBJ1-1 | - | - | TRBV4-2 | CASSQVAENTEAFF | TGTGCCAGCAGCCAAGTCGCAGAAAACACTGAAGCTTTCTTT
TRBJ2-5 | TRBD2 | - | TRBV10-3 | CAISESRLAGGDSDQETQYF | TGTGCCATCAGTGAGTCCCGACTAGCGGGGGGGGATTCCGACCAAGAGACCCAGTACTTC
TRBJ2-2 | - | - | TRBV9 | CASSDPNTGELFF | TGTGCCAGCAGCGATCCGAACACCGGGGAGCTGTTTTTT
TRBJ2-7 | - | - | TRBV7-8 | CASSRLGGYGQYF | TGTGCCAGCTCTAGGCTCGGGGGCTACGGGCAGTACTTC
TRBJ1-3 | - | - | TRBV30 | CAWRVRFSGNTIYF | TGTGCCTGGAGAGTCCGGTTTTCTGGAAACACCATATATTTT
TRBJ2-1 | TRBD1 | - | TRBV25-1 | CASSRQGSSYNEQFF | TGTGCCAGCAGTAGACAGGGAAGCTCCTACAATGAGCAGTTCTTC
TRBJ1-1 | - | - | TRBV30 | CAWTGPVTEAFF | TGTGCCTGGACGGGGCCGGTCACTGAAGCTTTCTTT
TRBJ2-7 | TRBD2 | once | TRBV4-2 | CASSPSGISSYEQYF | TGTGCCAGCAGCCCTAGCGGGATTAGTTCCTACGAGCAGTACTTC
TRBJ1-1 | - | - | TRBV28 | CASSFRGLNTEAFF | TGTGCCAGCAGTTTTAGGGGTCTTAACACTGAAGCTTTCTTT
TRBJ2-2 | - | - | TRBV7-3 | CASSLLGSGELFF | TGTGCCAGCAGCTTACTGGGCTCCGGGGAGCTGTTTTTT
TRBJ2-7 | TRBD2 | few | TRBV29-1 | CSVGKRTSGRAYEQYF | TGCAGCGTTGGCAAAAGAACTAGCGGGAGAGCCTACGAGCAGTACTTC
TRBJ2-3 | TRBD2 | - | TRBV11-2 | CASSFGAGGTDTQYF | TGTGCCAGCAGCTTTGGAGCGGGGGGGACAGATACGCAGTATTTT
TRBJ1-5 | TRBD1 | - | TRBV6-5 | CASRRPGQGIQPQHF | TGTGCCAGCAGGCGCCCTGGACAGGGGATTCAGCCCCAGCATTTT
TRBJ2-5 | - | - | TRBV5-5 | CASSLGGGQETQYF | TGTGCCAGCAGCTTGGGTGGGGGCCAAGAGACCCAGTACTTC
TRBJ2-1 | TRBD2 | - | TRBV7-9 | CASSPPQLAGTYNEQFF | TGTGCCAGCAGCCCACCGCAACTAGCGGGGACCTACAATGAGCAGTTCTTC
TRBJ1-2 | - | - | TRBV7-2 | CASRPGPQYGYTF | TGTGCCAGCAGACCGGGACCTCAGTATGGCTACACCTTC
TRBJ2-7 | - | - | TRBV28 | CASKSDEQYF | TGTGCCAGCAAATCAGATGAGCAGTACTTC
TRBJ1-5 | - | - | TRBV18 | CASSPGSNQPQHF | TGTGCCAGCTCACCGGGATCGAATCAGCCCCAGCATTTT
TRBJ1-2 | TRBD1 | - | TRBV6-5 | CASRRQGRGHGYTF | TGTGCCAGCAGAAGACAGGGACGGGGTCATGGCTACACCTTC
TRBJ2-1 | - | - | TRBV27 | CASSLSGGANEQFF | TGTGCCAGCAGTTTATCCGGGGGTGCCAATGAGCAGTTCTTC
TRBJ2-7 | TRBD2 | once | TRBV5-4 | CASSLGLAGGAPSYEQYF | TGTGCCAGCAGCCTGGGACTAGCGGGAGGCGCGCCCTCCTACGAGCAGTACTTC